This TCR beta chain originates from a study of cytomegalovirus exposure and HLA in healthy donors. Study-level points and caveats: Within an earlier analysis, most TCR beta V segments proved productive either about 90% or about 30% of the time. As a later analysis showed, several of the most significant clusters appeared to be linked to common viral pathogens. Roughly uniform sequencing depth across donors was assumed, possibly incorrectly. Per published accounts, TCR beta sequences correctly predicted the HLA-A and HLA-B alleles of most subjects.

As concerns this clone: Its target is not known.

Amplification used 60 Vbeta primers and 13 Jbeta primers. Measured with immunoSEQ multiplex PCR; TCRdb has only the in-frame clones, and not every one. Here the sample spans tens of thousands of clones, approximately 71% being singletons. Germline trimming cut 0 bases from V and 0 bases from J; bases unmatched to any gene: 8. Germline CDR1 reads SQVTM; CDR2 reads ANQGSEA. The CDR3 extends over 18 amino acids. The chain joins TRBV29-1 to TRBJ2-1; 10 bases are a match to TRBD2. The clonotype was recovered from a man aged 40-50 years in good health and CMV-seronegative. The source material was PBMCs. CDR3 region: CSVEEETSGLSSYNEQFF. CDR3 bases: TGCAGCGTTGAAGAAGAGACTAGCGGGTTGAGCTCCTACAATGAGCAGTTCTTC.